Only one count was recorded for the clone carrying this TCR beta chain. TCRdb's table, derived via immunoSEQ multiplex PCR, lists solely in-frame clones and lacks some. The sample includes approximately 330,000 clones, roughly 90% of them seen just once. One Seattle source followed patients from active infection through their disease course. The germline gives CDR1 MGHRA, CDR2 YSYEKL. CDR3 length: 17 residues. V was pared by 0 bases and J by 0 bases, with 12 bases between. This record belongs to a study of blood T cell repertoires in COVID-19. Across the study: Some COVID-19 samples were acute and others convalescent; all came from the United States, Italy and Spain. T cells, B-cell-depleted T cells, or PBMCs provided the cDNA or gDNA that served as material.

This TCR was recovered from a woman between 40 and 55 years old with COVID-19, enrolled during active disease. Sequencing used peripheral blood. The chain couples TRBV4-1 to TRBJ2-1; D is possibly TRBD2 (5 bases). CDR3 coding DNA: TGCGCCAGCAGCCAAGAGGAGGTAATACCCTCCTACAATGAGCAGTTCTTC. This translates into CASSQEEVIPSYNEQFF.